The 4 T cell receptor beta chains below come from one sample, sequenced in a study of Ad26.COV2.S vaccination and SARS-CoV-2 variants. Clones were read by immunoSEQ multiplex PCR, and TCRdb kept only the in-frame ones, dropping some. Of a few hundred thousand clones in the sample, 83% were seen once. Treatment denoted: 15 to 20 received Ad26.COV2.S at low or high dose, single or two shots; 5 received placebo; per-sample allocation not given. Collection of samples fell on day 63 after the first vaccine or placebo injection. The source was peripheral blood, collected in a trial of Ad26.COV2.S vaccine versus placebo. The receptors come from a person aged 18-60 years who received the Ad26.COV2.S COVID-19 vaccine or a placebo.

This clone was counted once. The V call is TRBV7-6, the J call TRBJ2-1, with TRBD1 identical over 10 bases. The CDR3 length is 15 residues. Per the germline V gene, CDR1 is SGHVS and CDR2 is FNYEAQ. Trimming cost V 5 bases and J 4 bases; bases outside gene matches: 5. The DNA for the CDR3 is TGTGCCAGCAGCCCCGGGACAGGGGAATACAATGAGCAGTTCTTC. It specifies CASSPGTGEYNEQFF.

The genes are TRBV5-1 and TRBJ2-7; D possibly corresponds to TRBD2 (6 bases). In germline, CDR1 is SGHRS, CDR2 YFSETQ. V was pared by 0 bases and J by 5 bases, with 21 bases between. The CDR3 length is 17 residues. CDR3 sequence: CASSLGTLGGRTNEQYF. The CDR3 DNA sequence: TGCGCCAGCAGCTTGGGTACCCTTGGGGGGAGAACGAACGAGCAGTACTTC. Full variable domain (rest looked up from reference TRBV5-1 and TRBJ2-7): KAGVTQTPRYLIKTRGQQVTLSCSPISGHRSVSWYQQTPGQGLQFLFEYFSETQRNKGNFPGRFSGRQFSNSRSEMNVSTLELGDSALYLCASSLGTLGGRTNEQYFGPGTRLTVT.

The CDR3 spells CASRLRDSNQPQHF. CDR3 nucleotides: TGTGCCAGCAGGCTCAGGGACAGCAATCAGCCCCAGCATTTT. V usage is TRBV2 and J usage is TRBJ1-5; a weak D match, TRBD1 (5 bases). This CDR3 region has 14 residues. With 6 bases removed from V and 1 base from J, the gap between germline ends came to 10 bases. CDR1 and CDR2 from the germline V gene are SNHLY and FYNNEI.

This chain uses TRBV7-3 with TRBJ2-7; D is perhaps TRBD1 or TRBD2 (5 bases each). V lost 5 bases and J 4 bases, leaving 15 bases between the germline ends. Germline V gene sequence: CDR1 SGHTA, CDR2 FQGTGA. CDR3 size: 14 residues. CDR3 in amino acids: CASSVSGASYEQYF. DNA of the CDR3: TGTGCCAGCAGCGTTTCCGGGGCGTCATACGAGCAGTACTTC.